The 21 T cell receptor beta chains given below trace back to one sample, sequenced in a study of cytomegalovirus exposure and HLA in healthy donors. In the PCR, 60 Vbeta and 13 Jbeta primers were used. Assay: immunoSEQ multiplex PCR; the TCRdb copy retains only in-frame clones and omits some. The repertoire holds approximately 270,000 clones, with roughly 80% as singletons. The sequencing sample was made of PBMCs. Every receptor here comes from a girl aged 2-10 years in good health and CMV-seronegative.

The genes are TRBV6-6 and TRBJ2-7; the match to TRBD2 covers 11 bases. Germline lookup yields CDR1 MNHNY and CDR2 SVGAGI (reference sequence). V gave up 5 bases and J gave up 4 bases; unmatched junction bases: 7. CDR3 length: 15 residues. Written as DNA, the CDR3 is TGTGCCAGCAGTACACATAGCGGGAGGGAATACGAGCAGTACTTC. As protein: CASSTHSGREYEQYF.

The gene calls are TRBV7-2 and TRBJ2-7; D uncertain. The CDR3 sequence is 14 residues long. The V end was cut by 1 base, the J end by 4 bases, with 11 bases between. Germline CDR1 and CDR2: SGHTA and FQGNSA. The CDR3 loop reads CASSLGTPPYEQYF. CDR3 sequence (DNA): TGTGCCAGCAGCTTAGGAACTCCCCCGTACGAGCAGTACTTC.

CDR3 sequence reads: CASSGRDTNRNEQFF. The CDR3 DNA sequence: TGTGCCAGTAGTGGAAGGGACACCAACCGCAATGAGCAGTTCTTC. The chain has TRBV19 and TRBJ2-1; tentative D call: TRBD1 (6 bases). V was pared by 5 bases and J by 6 bases, with 17 bases between. The length of the CDR3 is 15 residues. In germline, CDR1 is LNHDA, CDR2 SQIVND (reference sequence).

As concerns this clone: Other DNA sequences in the sample encode the same CDR3. This chain links TRBV29-1 with TRBJ1-1; the D is unclear. Deletions cut 7 bases from V and 3 bases from J, with 15 bases between. Germline V gene sequence: CDR1 SQVTM, CDR2 ANQGSEA. This CDR3 has 13 residues. CDR3 nucleotides: TGCAGCGCAGGACTGGTAATGTACACTGAAGCTTTCTTT. It codes for CSAGLVMYTEAFF.

J is TRBJ2-4 and V is TRBV12-2; the table names TRBD2, a call not compared with the DNA. TRBV12-2 is assigned pseudogene status. This CDR3 is 16 amino acids long. The CDR3 DNA reads as TGTGCAAGTCGCTTGACTAGCGGGAGACTCAAAAACATTCAGTACTTC. Its translation is CASRLTSGRLKNIQYF.

V gene TRBV11-2 combines with J gene TRBJ2-7; 9 positions agree with TRBD2. Trimming at V came to 5 bases and at J to 2 bases, leaving 7 bases not matched to a gene. This CDR3 is built from 15 residues. Germline loops: CDR1 SGHAT, CDR2 FQNNGV. CDR3 DNA: TGTGCCAGCAGCCATAGCGGGGGCCGAACCTACGAGCAGTACTTC. Translation: CASSHSGGRTYEQYF.

This sequence joins TRBV4-1 and TRBJ1-1; D perhaps matches TRBD1 (6 bases). The length of the CDR3 is 15 residues. V was clipped by 3 bases and J by 0 bases, with 11 bases between them. Germline lookup yields CDR1 MGHRA and CDR2 YSYEKL. The chain's CDR3 is CASSQRTVMNTEAFF. The DNA of the CDR3 is TGCGCCAGCAGCCAGAGGACAGTCATGAACACTGAAGCTTTCTTT.

This rearrangement joins TRBV9 to TRBJ2-7, with D unresolved. Trimming cost V 6 bases and J 2 bases, with 18 bases left between them. The CDR3 covers 15 residues. Germline lookup yields CDR1 SGDLS and CDR2 YYNGEE. CDR3 nucleotides: TGTGCCAGCACTAGGTCCGCGGATTCGACCTACGAGCAGTACTTC. This codes for CASTRSADSTYEQYF.

The gene calls are TRBV28 and TRBJ2-7; TRBD2 matches at 8 bases. This CDR3 spans 13 amino acids. Germline CDR1 and CDR2: MDHEN and SYDVKM. The ends lost 6 bases at V and 4 bases at J; junction bases unmatched: 5. The CDR3 sequence: CASRVSGAYEQYF. CDR3 sequence (DNA): TGTGCCAGCAGGGTTAGCGGGGCGTACGAGCAGTACTTC.

This clone was seen a single time. The gene calls are TRBV28 and TRBJ2-7, with a tentative D call TRBD2 (5 bases). CDR3 length: 13 amino acids. From germline, CDR1 is MDHEN and CDR2 SYDVKM. Trimming shortened V by 8 bases and J by 2 bases, and 13 bases separated the two germline ends. The CDR3 reads CASLSASPYEQYF. In DNA, the CDR3 is TGTGCCAGCCTCTCGGCTAGCCCCTACGAGCAGTACTTC.

This sequence joins TRBV6-5 and TRBJ1-1, with 8 bases matching TRBD1. CDR1 and CDR2 (germline): MNHEY, SVGAGI. The CDR3 contains 13 residues. Trimming removed 2 bases from V and 8 bases from J; junction bases left unmatched: 4. CDR3 sequence (DNA): TGTGCCAGCAGTTACCTGGACAGGGCGGAAGCTTTCTTT. Amino acid sequence: CASSYLDRAEAFF.

V is TRBV6-5 and J is TRBJ1-1; tentative D call: TRBD1 (6 bases). With 2 bases removed from V and 2 bases from J, the gap between germline ends came to 15 bases. This CDR3 has 16 amino acids. CDR1 MNHEY and CDR2 SVGAGI come from the germline V gene. CDR3 amino acids: CASSYQTGRDNTEAFF. DNA for the CDR3: TGTGCCAGCAGTTACCAGACAGGACGAGATAACACTGAAGCTTTCTTT.

The chain is built from TRBV5-5 and TRBJ1-2, with D tentatively TRBD1 (6 bases). The CDR3 is 14 residues long. Trimming left V 2 bases short and J 2 bases short, with 10 bases between. Per germline, CDR1 SGHKS and CDR2 YYEKEE (reference sequence). The CDR3 DNA reads as TGTGCCAGCAGCTTCCGCAGGGGAAACTATGGCTACACCTTC. It yields the protein CASSFRRGNYGYTF.

The rearrangement joins TRBV29-1 to TRBJ1-2; D uncertain. The V gene lost 6 bases and the J gene lost 0 bases, with 11 bases spanning the gap. Per germline, CDR1 SQVTM and CDR2 ANQGSEA. The CDR3 is 13 amino acids. The CDR3 nucleotides are TGCAGCGTGGCGCGGGATCCTAACTATGGCTACACCTTC. This gives the protein CSVARDPNYGYTF.

The rearrangement links TRBV27 to TRBJ2-2; no firm D call. The V end lost 3 bases, the J end lost 4 bases, and 9 bases lay between the germline ends. CDR3 length equals 14 residues. Germline V gene data show CDR1 as MNHEY and CDR2 as SMNVEV (reference sequence). DNA for the CDR3: TGTGCCAGCAGTTTCGGCGGCTCCACCGGGGAGCTGTTTTTT. It is translated as CASSFGGSTGELFF.

The V call is TRBV28, the J call TRBJ1-5; 10 bases agree with TRBD1. The germline CDR1 and CDR2 sequences are MDHEN and SYDVKM. Losses at the gene ends were 3 bases for V and 6 bases for J; bases not matched to a gene: 17. The CDR3 spans 19 residues. The chain's CDR3 is CASSFYRDRGIQGGQPQHF. In nucleotides, the CDR3 is TGTGCCAGCAGTTTTTACCGGGACAGGGGAATACAAGGTGGTCAGCCCCAGCATTTT. Full variable domain (outside the CDR3, taken from reference TRBV28 and TRBJ1-5): DVKVTQSSRYLVKRTGEKVFLECVQDMDHENMFWYRQDPGLGLRLIYFSYDVKMKEKGDIPEGYSVSREKKERFSLILESASTNQTSMYLCASSFYRDRGIQGGQPQHFGDGTRLSIL.

The chain carries TRBV6-5 and TRBJ1-4, with 11 bases identical to TRBD1. There are 13 residues in the CDR3. Unmatched junction bases numbered 4, after V lost 6 bases and J lost 10 bases. In germline, CDR1 is MNHEY, CDR2 SVGAGI. In DNA, the CDR3 is TGTGCCAGCAGGGGACAGGGGGTGGCAAAACTGTTTTTT. Protein sequence: CASRGQGVAKLFF.

This chain joins TRBV6-1 and TRBJ1-2; D may be TRBD1 (6 bases). Germline V CDR1 and CDR2: MNHNS, SASEGT. V was cut by 2 bases and J by 10 bases, with 14 bases left in between. The CDR3 covers 13 residues. This chain's CDR3 is CASSETIGQFYTF. In DNA, the CDR3 is TGTGCCAGCAGTGAAACTATTGGACAGTTCTACACCTTC.

V usage is TRBV5-5 and J usage is TRBJ1-2; tentatively, D is TRBD1 (6 bases). Germline V gene lookup returns CDR1 SGHKS and CDR2 YYEKEE (reference sequence). V lost 4 bases and J 8 bases, leaving 12 bases between the germline ends. The CDR3 is made up of 12 amino acids. The CDR3 here is CASSMTGYGYTF. CDR3 coding DNA: TGTGCCAGCAGCATGACAGGTTACGGCTACACCTTC.

The CDR3 is CASSFSGVTYEQYF. The CDR3 DNA reads TGTGCCAGCAGCTTCAGCGGGGTGACCTACGAGCAGTACTTC. This rearrangement joins TRBV27 to TRBJ2-7, with 7 nucleotides matching TRBD2. The junction had 7 bases not matched to a gene; V was cut back by 6 bases and J by 2 bases. Germline V gene sequence: CDR1 MNHEY, CDR2 SMNVEV (reference sequence). The CDR3 spans 14 residues.

The chain has TRBV18 and TRBJ2-7, with TRBD2 as a possible D gene (5 bases). Trimming stripped 5 bases from V and 3 bases from J, with 20 bases between. The CDR3 loop spans 16 amino acids. CDR1 and CDR2 from the germline V gene are KGHSH and LQKENI. CDR3 nucleotides: TGTGCCAGCTCATCCCAAGACGGAGGTCAGCGCTACGAGCAGTACTTC. Its protein is CASSSQDGGQRYEQYF.